The 7 T cell receptor beta chains listed next were all sequenced from one sample in a study of cytomegalovirus exposure and HLA in healthy donors. PCR used 60 Vbeta primers and 13 Jbeta primers. TCRdb's copy holds only in-frame clones and misses some; the assay was immunoSEQ multiplex PCR. Altogether 200,000 or so clones are present, roughly 80% being singletons, with the ten largest covering 6.5%. Sequenced sample: PBMCs. Receptor source: a woman between 50 and 59 years old in good health and CMV-seropositive.

This CDR3 is CASRKGQGVEAFF. CDR3 sequence (DNA): TGTGCCAGCAGGAAGGGACAGGGGGTTGAAGCTTTCTTT. The V and J genes are TRBV27 and TRBJ1-1, with 11 positions matching TRBD1. Germline assignment: CDR1 MNHEY and CDR2 SMNVEV (reference sequence). There are 13 residues in the CDR3. The V segment lost 6 bases and the J segment 7 bases; nucleotides outside the gene matches: 4.

In nucleotides, the CDR3 is TGTGCCAGCAGGGAGGTCGGTCGGAGAGGGCTACAGGGGGACCAAAGGGGCTACACCTTC. This encodes CASREVGRRGLQGDQRGYTF. The chain uses TRBV27 and TRBJ1-2, with 8 bases matching TRBD1. Germline V CDR1 and CDR2: MNHEY, SMNVEV (reference sequence). The CDR3 runs to 20 residues. The ends lost 6 bases at V and 8 bases at J; junction bases unmatched: 29.

CDR3 DNA sequence: TGTGCCAGCAGCGCGCCAGGGGTCTCCTACAATGAGCAGTTCTTC. Protein sequence: CASSAPGVSYNEQFF. The chain recombines TRBV7-9 with TRBJ2-1, with D possibly TRBD1 on 6 matching bases. This CDR3 region has 15 residues. Germline lookup yields CDR1 SEHNR and CDR2 FQNEAQ (reference sequence). With 5 bases removed from V and 0 bases from J, the gap between germline ends came to 11 bases.

In its sample, this clone was seen a few times. The CDR3 loop is CASSQEPGGAQVYGYTF. CDR3 in DNA: TGCGCCAGCAGCCAAGAGCCGGGGGGGGCGCAGGTCTATGGCTACACCTTC. The chain is built from TRBV4-3 and TRBJ1-2; a possible D gene is TRBD1 (6 bases). CDR3 length: 17 residues. Trimming took off 0 bases at V and 4 bases at J, with 18 bases between the two ends. Germline V gene lookup returns CDR1 LGHNA and CDR2 YSLEER.

The chain joins TRBV5-1 to TRBJ2-5, with TRBD2 matching 13 bases. Germline-derived CDR1 and CDR2 are SGHRS and YFSETQ. The CDR3 is 15 amino acids. V was clipped by 5 bases and J by 2 bases; unmatched bases: 3. For the CDR3, the DNA is TGCGCCAGCAGGCAGACTAGCGGGGGGCAAGAGACCCAGTACTTC. It encodes CASRQTSGGQETQYF.

The chain uses TRBV27 and TRBJ2-2; D uncertain. V gave up 10 bases and J gave up 1 base, with 10 bases separating them. Germline assignment: CDR1 MNHEY and CDR2 SMNVEV (reference sequence). The CDR3 spans 13 residues. The CDR3 bases are TGTGCCACCTTAGACTTGAACACCGGGGAGCTGTTTTTT. Encoded protein: CATLDLNTGELFF.

The chain recombines TRBV28 with TRBJ2-5; D uncertain. The J call may not be correct, given that the DNA end is closer to TRBJ2-7. The CDR3 is 12 residues long. Germline assignment: CDR1 MDHEN and CDR2 SYDVKM. The CDR3 DNA sequence: TGTGCCAGCAAAGGAGTTTCCTACGAGCAGTACTTC. It is translated as CASKGVSYEQYF.